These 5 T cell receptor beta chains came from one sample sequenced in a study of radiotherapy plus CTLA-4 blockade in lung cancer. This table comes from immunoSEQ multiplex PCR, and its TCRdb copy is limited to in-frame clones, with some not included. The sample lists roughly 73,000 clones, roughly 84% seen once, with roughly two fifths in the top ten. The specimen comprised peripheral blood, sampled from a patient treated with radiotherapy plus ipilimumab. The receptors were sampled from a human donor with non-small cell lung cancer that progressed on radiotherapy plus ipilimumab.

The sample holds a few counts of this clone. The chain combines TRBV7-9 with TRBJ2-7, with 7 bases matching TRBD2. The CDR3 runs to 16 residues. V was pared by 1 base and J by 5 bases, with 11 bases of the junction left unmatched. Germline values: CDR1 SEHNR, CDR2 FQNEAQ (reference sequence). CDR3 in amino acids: CASSLGRDYGTDEQYF. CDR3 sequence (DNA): TGTGCCAGCAGCTTAGGTCGGGACTATGGGACCGACGAGCAGTACTTC.

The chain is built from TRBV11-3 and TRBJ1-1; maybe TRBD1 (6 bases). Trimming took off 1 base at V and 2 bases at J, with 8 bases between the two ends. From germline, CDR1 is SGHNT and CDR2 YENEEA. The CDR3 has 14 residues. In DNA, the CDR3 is TGTGCCAGCAGCTTAGGGGGGGGCAACACTGAAGCTTTCTTT. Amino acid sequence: CASSLGGGNTEAFF.

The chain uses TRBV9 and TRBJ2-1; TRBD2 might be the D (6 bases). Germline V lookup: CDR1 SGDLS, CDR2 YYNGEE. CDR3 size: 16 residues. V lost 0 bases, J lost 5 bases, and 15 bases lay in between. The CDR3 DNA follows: TGTGCCAGCAGCGTAGCTTGGCTAGCGCTTAACAATGAGCAGTTCTTC. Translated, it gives CASSVAWLALNNEQFF.

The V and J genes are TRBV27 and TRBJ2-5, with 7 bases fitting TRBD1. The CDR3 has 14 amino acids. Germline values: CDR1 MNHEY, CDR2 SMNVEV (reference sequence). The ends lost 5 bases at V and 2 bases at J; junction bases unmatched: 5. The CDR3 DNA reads TGTGCCAGCAGTACCTGGACAGGACAAGAGACCCAGTACTTC. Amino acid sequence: CASSTWTGQETQYF.

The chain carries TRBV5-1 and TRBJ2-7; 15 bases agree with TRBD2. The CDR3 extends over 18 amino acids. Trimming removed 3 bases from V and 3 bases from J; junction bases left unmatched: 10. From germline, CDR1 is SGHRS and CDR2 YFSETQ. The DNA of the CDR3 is TGCGCCAGCAGCTGGGGACTAGCGGGAGGTCCCTCACACTACGAGCAGTACGTC. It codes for CASSWGLAGGPSHYEQYV.